This TCR beta chain was captured by sequencing in a study of shared clonotypes between healthy human individuals. Using immunoSEQ multiplex PCR, the repertoire was profiled, and TCRdb retains in-frame clones only, with some absent. The data hold under 700,000 clones, with approximately 96% observed a single time. Naive CD8 isolation took CD45RO-negative cells positively selected for CCR7 and excluded terminally differentiated effector memory CD45RA+ cells. This clone appeared a few times. The CDR3 runs to 13 residues. Trimming pared 4 bases from V and 0 bases from J, leaving 7 bases between. Germline loops: CDR1 SQVTM, CDR2 ANQGSEA.

Sample: naive CD8+ T cells sorted from blood. The chain employs TRBV29-1 and TRBJ1-5; perhaps TRBD1 as D (5 bases). This TCR was recovered from a woman between 25 and 40 years old in good health. The CDR3 bases are TGCAGCGTTGTGGGGGATAGCAATCAGCCCCAGCATTTT. It is translated as CSVVGDSNQPQHF.